This TCR beta chain was sequenced for a study of T cell responses to AZD1222 COVID-19 vaccine. Sequenced by immunoSEQ multiplex PCR; TCRdb stores in-frame clones only, minus some. In the table there are around 100,000 clones, around 92% of which are singletons. Trimming removed 6 bases at V and 13 bases at J, with 22 bases between. The germline V gene has CDR1 SGHRS and CDR2 YFSETQ. This CDR3 has 14 amino acids. The sequenced sample was peripheral blood, obtained on day 0 of AZD1222 vaccination. The chain combines TRBV5-1 with TRBJ1-4, with D perhaps matching TRBD1 (5 bases). This receptor was identified in an adult in good health. The CDR3 DNA sequence: TGCGCCAGCACCTGGGACCAGGGCGGGAAACGACTGTTTTTT. It yields the protein CASTWDQGGKRLFF.